This entry describes one T cell receptor beta chain. Its recognized antigen is unknown. One base away there is no much larger clone; base qualities are not given. The library was made by RT-PCR. Sequenced on an Illumina HiSeq 2500. Using fastp trimming at Q25 and MiXCR clonotype assembly, TCRdb reanalyzed the public sequencing data and kept in-frame beta chains. All rows with the same CDR3 protein become a single entry with the most common DNA and genes. The sample contains about 480,000 distinct CDR3 sequences, roughly 9.8% of them found a single time. Approximately 12% of the sample goes to the ten largest clones. The data originate from a study of response to subunit inactivated influenza vaccine (dated by TCRdb to between 2018 and 2020). As for the study more broadly: To follow how T cells responded to a trivalent subunit inactivated influenza vaccine, the researchers relied on deep quantitative profiling of the T cell receptor repertoire. The full study reports these points: It was suggested by the authors that each seasonal influenza vaccination may recruit only a limited number of new T cells.

The CDR3 contains 14 residues, cysteine and phenylalanine counted. Only CDR3 DNA remains: 42 bases, in frame from the first base. For CDR1 and CDR2, the germline V gene (reference sequence) lists MNHEY and SMNVEV. Trimming removed 7 bases from V and 7 bases from J, leaving 14 bases between the germline ends. Reading the label with the study, this specimen's time point is: approximately 47 days after influenza vaccine administration. The sequence came from a man in his forties or fifties who received an inactivated influenza vaccine. Donor details come from another sample of the same person, matched by shared clones. Material: PBMCs from blood, obtained around seven weeks after vaccination. The V and J genes are TRBV27 and TRBJ1-6; TRBD1 is a weak D gene call, 6 bases matching. The sequenced DNA is TGTGCCAGCAAAGAACAGGGCTCCAATTCACCCCTCCACTTT. This codes for CASKEQGSNSPLHF.